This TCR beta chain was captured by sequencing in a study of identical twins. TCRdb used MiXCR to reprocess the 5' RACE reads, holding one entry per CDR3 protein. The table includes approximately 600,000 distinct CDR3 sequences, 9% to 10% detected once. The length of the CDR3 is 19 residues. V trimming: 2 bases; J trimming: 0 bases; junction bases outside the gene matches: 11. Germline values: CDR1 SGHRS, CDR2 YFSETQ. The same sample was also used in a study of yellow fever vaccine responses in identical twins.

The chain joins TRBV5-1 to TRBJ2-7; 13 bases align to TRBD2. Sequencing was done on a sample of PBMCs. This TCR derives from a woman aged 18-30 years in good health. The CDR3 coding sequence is TGCGCCAGCAGCTTACCGGGACATGGGACTAGCGGGGCCTCCTACGAGCAGTACTTC. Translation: CASSLPGHGTSGASYEQYF.